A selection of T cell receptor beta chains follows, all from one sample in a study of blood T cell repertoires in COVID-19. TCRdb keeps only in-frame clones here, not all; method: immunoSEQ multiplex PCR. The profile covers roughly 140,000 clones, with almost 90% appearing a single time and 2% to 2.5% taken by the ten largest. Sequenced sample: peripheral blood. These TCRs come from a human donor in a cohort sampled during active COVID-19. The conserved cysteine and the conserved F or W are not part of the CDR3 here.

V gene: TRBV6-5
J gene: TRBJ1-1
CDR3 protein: ASSSREVKNTEAF

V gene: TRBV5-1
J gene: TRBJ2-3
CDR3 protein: ASSSTGKSTDTQY

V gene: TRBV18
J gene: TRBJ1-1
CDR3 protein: ASSPPVSRVTNTEAF

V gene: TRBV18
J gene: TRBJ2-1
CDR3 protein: ASSPLGGWDEQF

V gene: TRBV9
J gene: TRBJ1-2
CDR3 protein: ASSVAGGTADPNYGYT

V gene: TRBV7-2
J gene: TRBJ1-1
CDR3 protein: ASSYASRTEAF

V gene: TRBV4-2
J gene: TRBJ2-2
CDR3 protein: ASSQDGAAGVDTGELF

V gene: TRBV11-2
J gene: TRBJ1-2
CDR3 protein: ASSPGQGSYGYT

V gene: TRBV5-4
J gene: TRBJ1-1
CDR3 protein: ASSFVGRGLNTEAF

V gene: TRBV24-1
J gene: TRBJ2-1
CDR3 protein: ATSGAGGMTEQF

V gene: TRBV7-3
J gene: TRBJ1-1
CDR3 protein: ASSLTPRGTTEAF

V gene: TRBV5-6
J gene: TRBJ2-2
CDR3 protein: ASSEVGGTGELF

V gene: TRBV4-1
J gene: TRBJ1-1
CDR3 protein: ASRPTQGMNTEAF

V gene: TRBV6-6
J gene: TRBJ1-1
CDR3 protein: ASSSSTARVWWAF

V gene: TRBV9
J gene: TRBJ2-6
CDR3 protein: ASSLNVGTGGFGANVLT

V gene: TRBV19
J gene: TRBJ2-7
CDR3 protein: ASSYGTGAYEQY

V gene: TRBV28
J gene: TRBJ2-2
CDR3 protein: ASSFPGTGSGELF

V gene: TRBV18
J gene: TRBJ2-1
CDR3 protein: ASSPPTGDVNEQF

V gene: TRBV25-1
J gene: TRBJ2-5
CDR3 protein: ASSDRGWETQY

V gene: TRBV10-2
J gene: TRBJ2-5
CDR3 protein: ASSESVGGETQY

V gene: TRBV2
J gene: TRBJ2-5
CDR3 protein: ASRGTSGTPGETQY

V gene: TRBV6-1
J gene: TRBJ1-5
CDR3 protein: ASSEHRGRGNNQPQH

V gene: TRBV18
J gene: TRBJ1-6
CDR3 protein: ASSSPRDGGRSPLH

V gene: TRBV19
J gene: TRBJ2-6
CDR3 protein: ASSSLAGLSGANVLT

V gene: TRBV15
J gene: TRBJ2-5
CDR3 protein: ATSREHSGAETQY

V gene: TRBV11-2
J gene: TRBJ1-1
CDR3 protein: ASSFGGRRGTEAF

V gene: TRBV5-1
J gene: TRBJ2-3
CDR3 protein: ASSDWKNTDTQY

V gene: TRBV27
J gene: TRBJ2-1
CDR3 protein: ASSLSFGVRTGFKVNEQF

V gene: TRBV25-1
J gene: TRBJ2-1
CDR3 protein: ASSRSESSYNEQF

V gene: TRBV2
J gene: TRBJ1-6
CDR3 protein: ASYRANNSPLH

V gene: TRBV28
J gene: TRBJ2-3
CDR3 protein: ASSPAGSEGADTQY

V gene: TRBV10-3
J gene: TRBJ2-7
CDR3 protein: AISARDRGYEQY